This is a list of T cell receptor beta chains from one sample in a study of somatic mutations in cytotoxic T cells in rheumatoid arthritis. The repertoire was sequenced with immunoSEQ multiplex PCR; TCRdb's copy has only in-frame clones and lacks some. Among some 14,000 clones, roughly 75% were seen once, and the ten largest hold roughly 13%. Sequencing input: CD8+ T cells sorted from blood. These receptors all stem from an adult with rheumatoid arthritis. The conserved cysteine and the conserved F or W are not part of the CDR3 here.

cdr3_aa j_call v_call
SVDEVTRGYT TRBJ1-2 TRBV29-1
ASSSRLPTGGTYNEQF TRBJ2-1 TRBV28
ASSIGGRGAYEQY TRBJ2-7 TRBV27
ASSLYSLRKAF TRBJ1-1 TRBV5-5
ATNRGLGTEAF TRBJ1-1 TRBV19
ASGPVEYSNQPQH TRBJ1-5 TRBV19
ASSEVGGYEQY TRBJ2-7 TRBV6-1
ASSLGGYEQY TRBJ2-7 TRBV5-4
ASSEAKGAKNIQY TRBJ2-4 TRBV2
ASSFSAGGSYNEQF TRBJ2-1 TRBV11-2
ATSGGGLGEKLF TRBJ1-4 TRBV15
ASSTTSDTQY TRBJ2-3 TRBV7-9
ASSQDGQGNSYEQY TRBJ2-7 TRBV4-1
ASSREVTFRGGYT TRBJ1-2 TRBV7-8
SVGQGEYEQY TRBJ2-7 TRBV29-1
ASSHSRDEQY TRBJ2-7 TRBV4-2
ASRLVYGTGDTEAF TRBJ1-1 TRBV27
ASSQMGRYEQY TRBJ2-7 TRBV4-1
ASSLGQNYEQY TRBJ2-7 TRBV11-2
ASTLDRNYQETQY TRBJ2-5 TRBV5-4
ASSSPWREGYNEQF TRBJ2-1 TRBV27
ASSSATGDFGQPQH TRBJ1-5 TRBV28
ASSYVGTVTYEQY TRBJ2-7 TRBV6-6
ASSEETQY TRBJ2-5 TRBV2
ASSPRTANTEAF TRBJ1-1 TRBV4-1
ASSEKTGTQETQY TRBJ2-5 TRBV6-1
ASGPGQGANYGYT TRBJ1-2 TRBV19
ASSSSGTIGEQY TRBJ2-7 TRBV5-6
ASSYSGESTDTQY TRBJ2-3 TRBV6-6
ASSLVGGSYEQY TRBJ2-7 TRBV28
ASSQGLANGYEQY TRBJ2-7 TRBV4-1
ASSLVGGGYGYT TRBJ1-2 TRBV7-9
ASRERGGLYQPQH TRBJ1-5 TRBV2
ASSLAGGRSYEQY TRBJ2-7 TRBV7-2
ASSYGTSPNEQF TRBJ2-1 TRBV6-5
ASSPDRPDQPQH TRBJ1-5 TRBV6-5
ASSHEPTVNTEAF TRBJ1-1 TRBV7-8
ASRPDRDITYEQY TRBJ2-7 TRBV7-8
ASSLGTSDKYEQY TRBJ2-7 TRBV7-9
ASSSHNSEKETQY TRBJ2-5 TRBV28
ASSETGAKTQY TRBJ2-5 TRBV28
ASSSADTYNEQF TRBJ2-1 TRBV27
SVEKWERVNTEAF TRBJ1-1 TRBV29-1
ASSQDLGLAGIYEQY TRBJ2-7 TRBV4-2
ASSLAERGGTDTQY TRBJ2-3 TRBV5-4
ANRTRTAEAF TRBJ1-1 TRBV6-4
ASLGTLRGVLALTDTQY TRBJ2-3 TRBV28
ASTQTGPEDYGYT TRBJ1-2 TRBV6-6
ASSLDGGLVEAF TRBJ1-1 TRBV7-6
ASEQGKGNQPQH TRBJ1-5 TRBV6-6
ASSDLGGSEGYT TRBJ1-2 TRBV9
ASSSLNRDSGNTIY TRBJ1-3 TRBV13
ASSEVEGGGGETQY TRBJ2-5 TRBV6-1
ASRPLAGGSNIQY TRBJ2-4 TRBV6-5